Presented here are 27 T cell receptor beta chains from one specimen sequenced in a study of shared clonotypes between healthy human individuals. The repertoire was sequenced with immunoSEQ multiplex PCR; TCRdb's copy has only in-frame clones and lacks some. The data contain millions of clones, 93% of them seen just once; the ten biggest clones take up under 0.45%. Sequencing input: naive CD4+ T cells from PBMCs. The subset is: CD45RA+ positively selected. The receptor set was obtained from a man between 18 and 29 years old in good health. Some clones in this sample may be carry-over from other donors' samples.

J is TRBJ2-3 and V is TRBV28; either TRBD1 or TRBD2 may fit D (6 bases each). The V end lost 11 bases, the J end lost 0 bases, and 9 bases lay between the germline ends. The CDR3 is made up of 12 amino acids. Germline V CDR1 and CDR2: MDHEN, SYDVKM. CDR3 residues: CAGGPSTDTQYF. DNA of the CDR3: TGTGCCGGGGGGCCCAGCACAGATACGCAGTATTTT.

This rearrangement joins TRBV28 to TRBJ2-7; 7 bases are shared with TRBD1. J was trimmed by 2 bases and V by 7 bases; bases with no gene match: 11. This CDR3 spans 15 amino acids. Germline V gives CDR1 MDHEN, CDR2 SYDVKM. CDR3 nucleotide sequence: TGTGCCAGCACCAGATCGTCCGGGACAGCCTACGAGCAGTACTTC. Translation gives CASTRSSGTAYEQYF.

V gene TRBV5-1 combines with J gene TRBJ2-3; no reliable D call. The germline gives CDR1 SGHRS, CDR2 YFSETQ. V lost 2 bases and J 2 bases, leaving 9 bases between the germline ends. This CDR3 has 14 amino acids. In DNA form, the CDR3 reads TGCGCCAGCAGCTTAACCGTCCCCACAGATACGCAGTATTTT. The encoded protein is CASSLTVPTDTQYF.

This clone showed up just a few times. Other DNA sequences in the sample encode the same CDR3. V gene TRBV5-1 combines with J gene TRBJ2-5; D is tentatively TRBD1 or TRBD2 (5 bases each). CDR3 length: 14 amino acids. Trimming took off 0 bases at V and 4 bases at J, with 10 bases between the two ends. In germline, CDR1 is SGHRS, CDR2 YFSETQ. CDR3 DNA: TGCGCCAGCAGCTTGGTTCAGGGACGAGAGACCCAGTACTTC. Translated: CASSLVQGRETQYF. The full variable domain, completed using reference TRBV5-1 and TRBJ2-5, is KAGVTQTPRYLIKTRGQQVTLSCSPISGHRSVSWYQQTPGQGLQFLFEYFSETQRNKGNFPGRFSGRQFSNSRSEMNVSTLELGDSALYLCASSLVQGRETQYFGPGTRLLVL.

This sequence joins TRBV5-4 and TRBJ2-1; 11 bases map to TRBD2. Per germline, CDR1 SGHNT and CDR2 YYREEE (reference sequence). The CDR3 sequence is 15 residues long. V trimming: 5 bases; J trimming: 2 bases; junction bases outside the gene matches: 3. In nucleotides, the CDR3 is TGTGCCAGCAGACCGACTAGCGGGGCCTACAATGAGCAGTTCTTC. Translated, it gives CASRPTSGAYNEQFF. Complete variable domain (other parts from reference TRBV5-4 and TRBJ2-1): ETGVTQSPTHLIKTRGQQVTLRCSSQSGHNTVSWYQQALGQGPQFIFQYYREEENGRGNFPPRFSGLQFPNYSSELNVNALELDDSALYLCASRPTSGAYNEQFFGPGTRLTVL.

This chain joins TRBV5-6 and TRBJ2-3, with a weak D call TRBD2 (6 bases). The length of the CDR3 is 17 residues. Per the germline V gene, CDR1 is SGHDT and CDR2 is YYEEEE. The V end lost 0 bases, the J end lost 5 bases, and 19 bases lay between the germline ends. The CDR3 nucleotides are TGTGCCAGCAGCTTGGAGGGCGGGATGAGCCTTAGAGATACGCAGTATTTT. It yields the protein CASSLEGGMSLRDTQYF.

The chain employs TRBV4-1 and TRBJ1-2, with TRBD1 matching 11 bases. CDR3 length: 16 amino acids. V shed 3 bases, J shed 7 bases, and the junction held 10 bases outside the gene matches. Germline CDR1 and CDR2: MGHRA and YSYEKL. As DNA, the CDR3 is TGCGCCAGCAGCCAGGGACAGGGGGACCCCTGGCGTGGCTACACCTTC. Its translation is CASSQGQGDPWRGYTF.

As regards this clone: Other DNA sequences in this specimen translate into the identical CDR3. The chain combines TRBV9 with TRBJ2-2; a weak D match, TRBD1 (6 bases). Germline V gene lookup returns CDR1 SGDLS and CDR2 YYNGEE. With 2 bases removed from V and 0 bases from J, the gap between germline ends came to 8 bases. The CDR3 totals 15 residues. The CDR3 nucleotides read TGTGCCAGCAGCGTGGGGGCCTCGAACACCGGGGAGCTGTTTTTT. Amino acids: CASSVGASNTGELFF.

The CDR3 DNA sequence: TGTGCCAGCAGCTCGCGGGCTAGCGGCTTCTACGAGCAGTACTTC. Translating gives CASSSRASGFYEQYF. The V and J genes are TRBV7-9 and TRBJ2-7, with TRBD2 identical over 7 bases. Trimming at V came to 4 bases and at J to 3 bases, leaving 9 bases not matched to a gene. The CDR3 runs 15 residues. CDR1 and CDR2 (germline): SEHNR, FQNEAQ (reference sequence). The full variable domain, in which reference TRBV7-9 and TRBJ2-7 provide the parts outside the CDR3, is DTGVSQNPRHKITKRGQNVTFRCDPISEHNRLYWYRQTLGQGPEFLTYFQNEAQLEKSRLLSDRFSAERPKGSFSTLEIQRTEQGDSAMYLCASSSRASGFYEQYFGPGTRLTVT.

The table lists this clone with a count of one. The CDR3 spells CASSPTTGTTYGYTF. The CDR3 coding sequence is TGTGCCAGCAGCCCTACCACCGGGACAACCTATGGCTACACCTTC. The chain carries TRBV11-1 and TRBJ1-2; a possible D gene is TRBD1 (6 bases). Deletions cut 5 bases from V and 4 bases from J, with 17 bases between. The CDR3 is made up of 15 amino acids. CDR1 SGHAT and CDR2 FQDESV come from the germline V gene (reference sequence).

This chain connects TRBV27 to TRBJ1-5; D might be TRBD1 (6 bases). Germline V CDR1 and CDR2: MNHEY, SMNVEV (reference sequence). The V end lost 5 bases, the J end lost 1 base, and 12 bases lay between the germline ends. The CDR3 runs 15 residues. The CDR3 nucleotides read TGTGCCAGCAGTACACGGACAGACAGCAATCAGCCCCAGCATTTT. It codes for CASSTRTDSNQPQHF.

The gene calls are TRBV6-1 and TRBJ2-6; the D gene could be TRBD1 or TRBD2 (5 bases each). CDR1 MNHNS and CDR2 SASEGT come from the germline V gene. V lost 4 bases and J lost 2, with 9 bases in between. There are 15 residues in the CDR3. CDR3 residues: CASSVWDPGANVLTF. The CDR3 bases are TGTGCCAGCAGTGTTTGGGACCCTGGGGCCAACGTCCTGACTTTC.

This chain joins TRBV19 and TRBJ2-3; 7 nucleotides align to TRBD2. The length of the CDR3 is 14 residues. The J segment lost 5 bases and the V segment lost 5 bases, leaving 7 bases of the junction unmatched. The V gene's germline CDR1 is LNHDA and CDR2 SQIVND (reference sequence). The CDR3 region is CASSWTRSRDTQYF. The DNA of the CDR3 is TGTGCCAGTAGTTGGACTAGATCAAGAGATACGCAGTATTTT. Filled out from reference TRBV19 and TRBJ2-3, the complete variable domain reads DGGITQSPKYLFRKEGQNVTLSCEQNLNHDAMYWYRQDPGQGLRLIYYSQIVNDFQKGDIAEGYSVSREKKESFPLTVTSAQKNPTAFYLCASSWTRSRDTQYFGPGTRLTVL.

The V gene is TRBV28, the J gene TRBJ2-3; no clear D. The V gene's germline CDR1 is MDHEN and CDR2 SYDVKM. Trimming removed 7 bases from V and 0 bases from J, with 14 bases in between. The CDR3 spans 15 residues. CDR3 nucleotide sequence: TGTGCCAGCATACCGACCTTAATTAGCACAGATACGCAGTATTTT. Translating it yields CASIPTLISTDTQYF.

V is TRBV5-1 and J is TRBJ2-2; D might be TRBD1 (6 bases). V was trimmed by 4 bases and J by 0 bases, leaving 10 bases between them. The CDR3 covers 15 residues. The germline V gene encodes CDR1 SGHRS and CDR2 YFSETQ. As DNA, the CDR3 is TGCGCCAGCAGCACGGGACATTCGAACACCGGGGAGCTGTTTTTT. It translates to CASSTGHSNTGELFF.

This clone was detected a few times. The chain links TRBV29-1 to TRBJ1-1, with TRBD1 matching over 9 bases. The CDR3 is 15 residues long. Germline values: CDR1 SQVTM, CDR2 ANQGSEA. Unmatched junction bases numbered 9, after V lost 7 bases and J lost 0 bases. This chain's CDR3 is CSGGQGGIMNTEAFF. In nucleotides, the CDR3 is TGCAGCGGGGGACAGGGCGGAATTATGAACACTGAAGCTTTCTTT.

V usage is TRBV28 and J usage is TRBJ1-3; maybe TRBD1 (6 bases). This CDR3 comprises 14 residues. V dropped 7 bases and J dropped 4 bases, with 14 bases sitting between them. CDR1 is MDHEN, CDR2 SYDVKM, per germline. The CDR3 sequence is CASTSTGRGNTIYF. The CDR3 nucleotides read TGTGCCAGCACCTCCACAGGGAGAGGAAACACCATATATTTT.

This clone was seen only once. J is TRBJ1-6 and V is TRBV29-1; D gene ambiguous. V was pared by 4 bases and J by 8 bases, with 15 bases between. Per the germline V gene, CDR1 is SQVTM and CDR2 is ANQGSEA. This CDR3 has 14 amino acids. In DNA form, the CDR3 reads TGCAGCGTTGCAACTGGTCAGGCCGATTCACCCCTCCACTTT. Translation: CSVATGQADSPLHF.

This clone is a singleton in its sample. The genes are TRBV7-2 and TRBJ1-4; D is possibly TRBD1 (5 bases). CDR3 length: 15 residues. V was cut by 1 base and J by 8 bases, with 14 bases left in between. Germline CDR1 reads SGHTA; CDR2 reads FQGNSA. The CDR3 here is CASSLVRGWREKLFF. CDR3 nucleotides: TGTGCCAGCAGCTTAGTGAGGGGCTGGAGGGAAAAACTGTTTTTT.

The V call is TRBV28, the J call TRBJ1-5; D remains ambiguous. V shed 6 bases and J shed 4 bases, with 10 bases lying between them. The CDR3 consists of 13 residues. Germline assignment: CDR1 MDHEN and CDR2 SYDVKM. CDR3 sequence: CASRDTANQPQHF. The CDR3 DNA follows: TGTGCCAGCAGGGATACAGCAAATCAGCCCCAGCATTTT. The full variable domain, its missing parts supplied by reference TRBV28 and TRBJ1-5, is DVKVTQSSRYLVKRTGEKVFLECVQDMDHENMFWYRQDPGLGLRLIYFSYDVKMKEKGDIPEGYSVSREKKERFSLILESASTNQTSMYLCASRDTANQPQHFGDGTRLSIL.

The chain joins TRBV28 to TRBJ2-7; D is unresolved. This CDR3 contains 16 residues. Germline V gene lookup returns CDR1 MDHEN and CDR2 SYDVKM. V lost 6 bases and J lost 2, with 20 bases in between. The CDR3 nucleotides are TGTGCCAGCAGGTCGAACCGGGCTGCAGCTACCTACGAGCAGTACTTC. The encoded protein is CASRSNRAAATYEQYF.

This chain connects TRBV4-2 to TRBJ1-4; TRBD1 aligns across 9 bases. Per germline, CDR1 LGHNA and CDR2 YNFKEQ. This CDR3 contains 18 residues. With 1 base clipped from V and 0 bases from J, the junction kept 6 bases outside the gene matches. The CDR3 nucleotides are TGTGCCAGCAGCCAAGCGGACAGGGGTGATCCAACTAATGAAAAACTGTTTTTT. Translated: CASSQADRGDPTNEKLFF.

This chain uses TRBV28 with TRBJ1-5; D perhaps matches TRBD1 (6 bases). The CDR3 spans 16 residues. Germline V lookup: CDR1 MDHEN, CDR2 SYDVKM. The V end was cut by 4 bases, the J end by 0 bases, with 13 bases between. CDR3 coding DNA: TGTGCCAGCAGTTCGCTCGACAGGAATAGCAATCAGCCCCAGCATTTT. Translation gives CASSSLDRNSNQPQHF.

This chain's CDR3 is CASSQDSGTSGSPGELFF. CDR3 coding DNA: TGCGCCAGCAGCCAAGATTCGGGGACTAGCGGGAGTCCCGGGGAGCTGTTTTTT. V gene TRBV4-1 combines with J gene TRBJ2-2, with TRBD2 matching 14 bases. CDR1 and CDR2 from the germline V gene are MGHRA and YSYEKL. J lost 6 bases, V lost 0 bases, and 6 bases had no gene match. This CDR3 contains 18 residues.

The V call is TRBV5-1, the J call TRBJ2-7; 12 bases are a match to TRBD2. V lost 3 bases, J lost 5 bases, and 0 bases stayed unmatched. Germline lookup yields CDR1 SGHRS and CDR2 YFSETQ. The CDR3 has 13 amino acids. The CDR3: CASSWTSGNEQYF. The CDR3 DNA is TGCGCCAGCAGCTGGACTAGCGGGAACGAGCAGTACTTC. Complete variable domain (other parts from reference TRBV5-1 and TRBJ2-7): KAGVTQTPRYLIKTRGQQVTLSCSPISGHRSVSWYQQTPGQGLQFLFEYFSETQRNKGNFPGRFSGRQFSNSRSEMNVSTLELGDSALYLCASSWTSGNEQYFGPGTRLTVT.

V usage is TRBV5-4 and J usage is TRBJ2-5; D is possibly TRBD1 (6 bases). V gave up 1 base and J gave up 1 base, with 8 bases separating them. The germline CDR1 and CDR2 sequences are SGHNT and YYREEE (reference sequence). The CDR3 consists of 14 residues. The CDR3 DNA is TGTGCCAGCAGCTTGAAGGGGGTCCAAGAGACCCAGTACTTC. Translating it yields CASSLKGVQETQYF.

The chain recombines TRBV4-1 with TRBJ2-7; 16 nucleotides line up with TRBD2. This CDR3 is built from 20 residues. V dropped 3 bases and J dropped 2; count of bases not matched to a gene: 13. Germline V gene data show CDR1 as MGHRA and CDR2 as YSYEKL. The CDR3 bases are TGCGCCAGCAGCCAGGCCGTCGGGACTAGCGGGAGGGCCAGCGCCTACGAGCAGTACTTC. Its protein product is CASSQAVGTSGRASAYEQYF.